The clone carrying this TCR beta chain was detected many times. What it binds is unknown. MiXCR, run by TCRdb on the reads, gives a single entry per CDR3 protein. The table includes approximately 280,000 distinct CDR3 sequences, roughly a fifth detected once. The sample is drawn from a study of T cell repertoires in cytomegalovirus infection. Study as a whole: Public TCR beta signatures provided an indication of both CMV infection and a matching HLA type.

There are 15 residues in the CDR3. Deletions cut 5 bases from V and 5 bases from J, with 18 bases between. CDR1 SGHTA and CDR2 FQGNSA come from the germline V gene. V is TRBV7-2 and J is TRBJ1-1; no firm D call. The source material was cultured PBMCs, sampled from culture after CMV antigen stimulation. The receptor was derived from a human donor in good health (CMV status not recorded). Some clones in this sample may be carry-over from other donors' samples. For the CDR3, the DNA is TGTGCCAGCAGCCCCCGCTCGGACCTGGGGACTGAAGCTTTCTTT. This codes for CASSPRSDLGTEAFF.